The clone carrying this T cell receptor beta chain was counted between two and nine times. As yet, its antigen is unknown. The data derive from a study of T-cell reconstitution after alpha-beta-depleted transplantation in children. Whole-study results and caveats: Alpha-beta T cells present about two months after transplant were reported to originate from several hundred expanded graft clones. Counts and diversity of T cells one year after transplant came mostly from newly produced T cells.

Molecular barcoding with unique molecular identifiers was used for the TCRbeta library. TCRdb passed the PCR reads through MiXCR, listing each CDR3 protein once. The data show roughly 200,000 distinct CDR3 sequences, approximately 8% seen once. This TCR derives from a male patient between 2 and 15 years old who had a stem cell transplant for acute myeloid leukemia, so the T cells may come from the graft donor. Sequencing used PBMCs, mostly from graft donor cells, obtained 360 days after TCRalphabeta/CD19-depleted stem cell transplant.

This CDR3 reads CASSPPGAEGPTDTQYF. DNA of the CDR3: TGTGCCAGCAGCCCCCCCGGGGCGGAGGGCCCCACAGATACGCAGTATTTT. The chain couples TRBV28 to TRBJ2-3; possible D gene TRBD2, 6 bases. The length of the CDR3 is 17 residues. V lost 6 bases and J 2 bases, leaving 21 bases between the germline ends. Germline-derived CDR1 and CDR2 are MDHEN and SYDVKM.